This T cell receptor beta chain comes out of a study of shared clonotypes between healthy human individuals (dated by TCRdb to 2018 to 2021). Regarding the study in general: The cohort included a few men and two women between 18 and 49 years of age. Per donor, three plates each were used for CD4 naive and CD4 memory, two for CD8 naive, and one for CD8 memory. Leukapheresis yielded between about 0.9 and 9.5 billion PBMCs per donor. The study deeply sequenced blood TCR repertoires of about 5 healthy adults to estimate repertoire size and the extent of clonotype sharing between individuals. Different laboratories and diverse techniques were used to prepare libraries and sequence TCR repertoires, to increase sequencing depth and limit assay-specific biases. Overall results and qualifications from the work: Incomplete sequencing was indicated by rarefaction of sorted-subset datasets, despite the large sequencing depth. Because the study included a small number of donors, the genetic and exposure-history diversity represented was limited. Pairwise subsampling indicated that sequencing depth was expected to affect the degree of clonotype sharing among donors. Sampling was limited to blood, and TCR repertoires in tissue likely differ from TCR repertoires in blood. Estimated clonotype richness was generally larger for naive than for memory subsets. Across a few donors, approximately 4.6% of naive CD4, roughly 3.8% of naive CD8, roughly 2.2% of memory CD4, and around 0.4% of memory CD8 clonotypes were shared. Compared with non-shared clonotypes, clonotypes shared by all four sorted-subset donors had higher generation probabilities.

Using the deep immunoSEQ assay, TCR CDR3 regions were amplified from genomic DNA by multiplex PCR. Extracted genomic DNA from each cell subset was distributed evenly across all wells of several immunoSEQ 96-well plates, and each plate was treated as a replicate. Each replicate PCR for sorted subsets received about 200 ng genomic DNA, equal to about 30,000 T cell genomes. Purified libraries were quantified with a Qubit 3.0 fluorometer, sized on a Bioanalyzer 2100, and re-quantified with the KAPA Library Quantification kit. A separate single-read 150-cycle Illumina NextSeq 550 flow cell was used to sequence each immunoSEQ 96-well plate. On the authors' methods: Because only junctional sequences without quality scores were contained in the immunoSEQ output, filtering matching that applied to full-length reads could not be performed. To assign V/J genes and CDR3, sequences were annotated against IMGT germline references using PyIR, a Python wrapper for IgBLAST v1.9. Reads were filtered out if the reads had weak V/J assignments (E-value above 1e-6), no CDR3, stop codons, out-of-frame junctions, or ambiguous translated residues. A V3J clonotype was defined by an identical inferred V gene, J gene, and CDR3 amino acid sequence. The percentage overlap between two repertoires was calculated by dividing the number of shared unique clonotypes by the size of the smaller repertoire. Repertoire richness was assessed with RTK rarefaction, the Chao1 estimator, and Recon v2.1 estimates of unobserved clonotypes. Generation probabilities were computed with OLGA for all TCRbeta clonotypes obtained by the gDNA method from several donors. TCRdb took this table from immuneACCESS and kept in-frame rearrangements with V and J called. Such tables lack part of the clones; where checked against another copy, unresolved V genes explain under half of the gap, and the rest is unexplained. V, J and clone size are taken as reported in that table, and D and trimming were inferred from the DNA itself. Recorded for this sample are 2,500,000 or so clones; roughly 92% of them occurred a single time. 0.3% to 0.4% of the sample is taken by the ten largest.

The donors were healthy, HIV-negative adults with no recently reported acute infections or vaccinations. Every donor was a Caucasian adult living in Nashville, Tennessee, USA. CD4+ T cells were enriched by magnetic negative selection, after which naive cells were positively selected on CD45RA and the negative fraction was taken as the memory subset. Blood was collected by leukapheresis, and PBMCs were isolated by Ficoll-Histopaque density gradient centrifugation and then cryopreserved in liquid nitrogen vapor phase. Purity and quantity of every magnetically sorted T cell population were checked by analytical flow cytometry. Genomic DNA was isolated from each sorted fraction and quantified by UV absorbance on a Nanodrop 2000c. Concerning this clone itself: Its specific antigen is unknown. Per-base qualities were not stored, and no clone one base away is much larger.

What was sequenced was naive CD4+ T cells from PBMCs. Explained via the paper, the cell subset or site label denotes: CD45RA+ positively selected. This receptor was obtained from a man between 18 and 29 years old in good health. Some clones in this sample may be carry-over from other donors' samples.

The nucleotides are TGTGCCAGCAGTAGGACAGGGCATGGTGGGGCCAACGTCCTGACTTTC. It codes for CASSRTGHGGANVLTF. The rearrangement combines TRBV28 with TRBJ2-6, with 8 bases matching TRBD1. The germline V and J ends show losses of 5 bases and 3 bases respectively, and no gene match explains 6 bases of the junction. The germline V gene provides CDR1 MDHEN and CDR2 SYDVKM. The CDR3 measures 16 amino acids from cysteine to phenylalanine. The retained sequence is limited to the CDR3, 48 bases, with the frame set at the first base.